The next 27 T cell receptor beta chains were all read from a single sample in a study of OX40 agonist ivuxolimab in advanced cancers. Profiled with immunoSEQ multiplex PCR; TCRdb holds only in-frame clones, not every one. This table has roughly 34,000 clones, roughly 90% appearing once. Sequencing was performed on CD4+ or CD8+ T cells sorted from blood, taken in a trial of the OX40 agonist ivuxolimab. The origin of the receptors is an adult with an advanced solid tumor such as melanoma, head and neck, liver or kidney cancer.

The V call is TRBV28, the J call TRBJ2-5, with 7 bases identical to TRBD1. The trim removed 1 base at V and 5 bases at J, leaving 10 bases unmatched. Germline V lookup: CDR1 MDHEN, CDR2 SYDVKM. CDR3 length equals 16 residues. CDR3: CASSLSPGQLGETQYF. The CDR3 coding sequence is TGTGCCAGCAGTTTATCACCGGGACAGCTGGGGGAGACCCAGTACTTC.

Note on this clone: At one boundary the junction diverges from the germline segment, which might be a read error. CDR3 region: CASSVEGLAGDGETQYF. In DNA, the CDR3 is TGTGCCAGTAGTGTAGAAGGACTAGCGGGAGACGGCGAGACCCAGTACTTC. The rearrangement uses TRBV19 and TRBJ2-5; 13 nucleotides line up with TRBD2. CDR3 size: 17 residues. Germline V CDR1 and CDR2: LNHDA, SQIVND (reference sequence).

This chain uses TRBV28 with TRBJ1-2, with 9 bases lining up with TRBD1. CDR1 and CDR2 from the germline V gene are MDHEN and SYDVKM. The J segment lost 8 bases and the V segment lost 4 bases, leaving 8 bases of the junction unmatched. This CDR3 spans 14 amino acids. CDR3 nucleotides: TGTGCCAGCAGTTATCAACAGGGGGCGAGCGGCTACACCTTC. It is translated as CASSYQQGASGYTF.

The V call is TRBV12-5, the J call TRBJ2-3; TRBD2 matches 7 bases. The trim removed 5 bases at V and 0 bases at J, leaving 5 bases unmatched. The CDR3 covers 15 residues. Per the germline V gene, CDR1 is LGHNT and CDR2 is FRNRAP. The CDR3 bases are TGTGCTAGTGGTGTAGGCGGGGGTAGCACAGATACGCAGTATTTT. Translating it yields CASGVGGGSTDTQYF.

J is TRBJ2-7 and V is TRBV7-9; D ambiguous. Germline assignment: CDR1 SEHNR and CDR2 FQNEAQ (reference sequence). The length of the CDR3 is 12 residues. Trimming shortened V by 2 bases and J by 4 bases, and 6 bases separated the two germline ends. CDR3 bases: TGTGCCAGCAGCTTAATCGCGTACGAGCAGTACTTC. It specifies CASSLIAYEQYF.

The chain employs TRBV9 and TRBJ1-1, with D hard to call. V gave up 4 bases and J gave up 3 bases, with 13 bases separating them. The CDR3 has 14 amino acids. Per the germline V gene, CDR1 is SGDLS and CDR2 is YYNGEE. This CDR3 reads CASSLGGLDTEAFF. The CDR3 bases are TGTGCCAGCAGCCTGGGAGGTCTGGACACTGAAGCTTTCTTT.

The chain links TRBV11-2 to TRBJ2-1, with 10 bases that match TRBD2. V trimming: 8 bases; J trimming: 2 bases; junction bases outside the gene matches: 12. The germline CDR1 and CDR2 sequences are SGHAT and FQNNGV. There are 17 residues in the CDR3. The CDR3 protein is CASWGTSGVPPYNEQFF. The CDR3 nucleotides are TGTGCCAGCTGGGGAACTAGCGGGGTCCCCCCCTACAATGAGCAGTTCTTC.

The V gene is TRBV18, the J gene TRBJ2-5; 11 nucleotides agree with TRBD2. J lost 4 bases, V lost 4 bases, and 5 bases had no gene match. CDR1 is KGHSH, CDR2 LQKENI, per germline. The CDR3 is 15 amino acids. The CDR3 nucleotides are TGTGCCAGCTCACTAACTAGCGGGAGAGGAGAGACCCAGTACTTC. It codes for CASSLTSGRGETQYF.

The V call is TRBV5-4, the J call TRBJ2-5; tentative D call: TRBD2 (6 bases). The CDR3 is 14 residues long. The ends were cut back, 2 bases at V and 2 bases at J, with 10 bases in the middle. The germline V gene encodes CDR1 SGHNT and CDR2 YYREEE (reference sequence). The CDR3 is CASSFSGEQETQYF. The CDR3 nucleotides read TGTGCCAGCAGCTTTAGCGGCGAGCAAGAGACCCAGTACTTC.

A few counts support this clone. The chain is built from TRBV5-1 and TRBJ1-2, with a tentative D call TRBD1 (5 bases). The germline V and J ends were trimmed by 0 bases and 10 bases, with 16 bases remaining between them. Germline assignment: CDR1 SGHRS and CDR2 YFSETQ. This CDR3 has 14 amino acids. The CDR3 spells CASSLGGGDSIYTF. As DNA, the CDR3 is TGCGCCAGCAGCTTGGGGGGCGGCGATTCGATCTACACCTTC. The whole variable domain, remainder taken from reference TRBV5-1 and TRBJ1-2, is KAGVTQTPRYLIKTRGQQVTLSCSPISGHRSVSWYQQTPGQGLQFLFEYFSETQRNKGNFPGRFSGRQFSNSRSEMNVSTLELGDSALYLCASSLGGGDSIYTFGSGTRLTVV.

CDR3 nucleotides: TGTGCCACCAGCAGTACTTTGGAACAGGCCTTTTCGGACAAAAACATTCAGTACTTC. Translating gives CATSSTLEQAFSDKNIQYF. The V call is TRBV15, the J call TRBJ2-4; a possible D gene is TRBD1 (5 bases). The CDR3 covers 19 residues. Looked up from germline, CDR1 is LNHNV and CDR2 is YYDKDF (reference sequence). The germline V and J ends were trimmed by 3 bases and 3 bases, with 24 bases remaining between them.

This rearrangement joins TRBV6-5 to TRBJ2-7; 8 positions match TRBD1. The germline V gene encodes CDR1 MNHEY and CDR2 SVGAGI. CDR3 length equals 16 residues. Trimming cost V 0 bases and J 5 bases; bases outside gene matches: 9. The CDR3 region is CASSYSKVAGGDEQYF. The CDR3 DNA is TGTGCCAGCAGTTACTCGAAGGTCGCAGGGGGCGACGAGCAGTACTTC.

The chain is built from TRBV28 and TRBJ1-1; D remains ambiguous. The length of the CDR3 is 13 residues. The V gene lost 5 bases and the J gene lost 0 bases, with 7 bases spanning the gap. Germline values: CDR1 MDHEN, CDR2 SYDVKM. Written as DNA, the CDR3 is TGTGCCAGCAGTCCCCAGTTGAACACTGAAGCTTTCTTT. Translated: CASSPQLNTEAFF.

This chain connects TRBV6-5 to TRBJ2-7; D is unclear. V shed 6 bases and J shed 5 bases, with 14 bases lying between them. Germline lookup yields CDR1 MNHEY and CDR2 SVGAGI. The CDR3 spans 13 residues. CDR3 protein: CASSPIYLDEQYF. The CDR3 region has the DNA TGTGCCAGCAGCCCTATCTATCTCGACGAGCAGTACTTC.

CDR3 protein: CASSTDRYQNTQYF. The CDR3, as DNA: TGTGCCAGCAGTACCGACAGGTACCAGAACACGCAGTATTTT. This sequence joins TRBV28 and TRBJ2-3, with a possible D match to TRBD1 (6 bases). V was pared by 5 bases and J by 9 bases, with 18 bases between. Germline loops: CDR1 MDHEN, CDR2 SYDVKM. The CDR3 is made up of 14 amino acids. The full variable domain, in which reference TRBV28 and TRBJ2-3 provide the parts outside the CDR3, is DVKVTQSSRYLVKRTGEKVFLECVQDMDHENMFWYRQDPGLGLRLIYFSYDVKMKEKGDIPEGYSVSREKKERFSLILESASTNQTSMYLCASSTDRYQNTQYFGPGTRLTVL.

The chain employs TRBV29-1 and TRBJ2-3; TRBD2 matches 7 bases. The germline gives CDR1 SQVTM, CDR2 ANQGSEA. V dropped 4 bases and J dropped 0; count of bases not matched to a gene: 4. This CDR3 has 14 residues. CDR3 coding DNA: TGCAGCGTTGTCGGGGGGACTAGCACAGATACGCAGTATTTT. Amino acids: CSVVGGTSTDTQYF.

CDR3 nucleotides: TGTGCCACCAGCAGAGGAACGCCGTTTGAAGCTTTCTTT. This translates into CATSRGTPFEAFF. The rearrangement joins TRBV15 to TRBJ1-1; D unclear. Trimming removed 1 base from V and 7 bases from J, with 10 bases in between. From germline, CDR1 is LNHNV and CDR2 YYDKDF (reference sequence). This CDR3 contains 13 residues.

This clone was counted between two and nine times. This chain uses TRBV7-3 with TRBJ2-1, with 8 bases lining up with TRBD2. There are 16 residues in the CDR3. Germline CDR1 and CDR2: SGHTA and FQGTGA. Trimming took 2 bases from V and 7 from J; bases not matched to a gene: 10. CDR3 bases: TGTGCCAGCAGCTTAGTGGGTAGCGGGATATGGAATGAGCAGTTCTTC. Amino acid sequence: CASSLVGSGIWNEQFF. Together with reference TRBV7-3 and TRBJ2-1, the CDR3 gives the full variable domain: GAGVSQTPSNKVTEKGKYVELRCDPISGHTALYWYRQSLGQGPEFLIYFQGTGAADDSGLPNDRFFAVRPEGSVSTLKIQRTERGDSAVYLCASSLVGSGIWNEQFFGPGTRLTVL.

With regard to this clone: The DNA is left out, because the CDR3 cannot be placed on it with certainty; the CDR3 is given as TCRdb lists it. V usage is TRBV11-2 and J usage is TRBJ2-1; TRBD1, as called in the table, went unchecked against the DNA. The CDR3 is 16 residues long, ends included. From germline, CDR1 is SGHAT and CDR2 FQNNGV. CDR3 protein: CASSFGSGQVGNEQFF.

This clone turned up a few times. The rearrangement joins TRBV7-9 to TRBJ2-1; a weak D match, TRBD2 (6 bases). This CDR3 is 15 amino acids long. Per germline, CDR1 SEHNR and CDR2 FQNEAQ (reference sequence). V was shortened by 11 bases and J by 4 bases, with 21 bases between the two germline ends. In nucleotides, the CDR3 is TGTGCCGGAACTTTGGAGGGAGATATTTACAATGAGCAGTTCTTC. It specifies CAGTLEGDIYNEQFF.

The rearrangement links TRBV6-5 to TRBJ2-3; the D is unclear. Trimming took 0 bases from V and 7 from J, leaving 2 bases between them. Germline-derived CDR1 and CDR2 are MNHEY and SVGAGI. This CDR3 spans 11 amino acids. Here the CDR3 reads CASSYSNTQYF. CDR3 nucleotides: TGTGCCAGCAGTTACTCAAATACGCAGTATTTT.

V usage is TRBV7-2 and J usage is TRBJ2-1; perhaps TRBD1 as D (5 bases). Germline-derived CDR1 and CDR2 are SGHTA and FQGNSA. The CDR3 loop spans 16 amino acids. V dropped 5 bases and J dropped 7 bases, with 21 bases sitting between them. CDR3 DNA sequence: TGTGCCAGCAGCCTCACGAGTCTAGGGGTGAGGAATGAGCAGTTCTTC. This gives the protein CASSLTSLGVRNEQFF.

This rearrangement joins TRBV12-2 to TRBJ1-2; TRBD1, the D gene given by the table, was not confirmed from the DNA. TRBV12-2 is noted as a pseudogene. CDR3 length: 14 amino acids. CDR3 in amino acids: CASRPRTGSYGYTF. The CDR3 nucleotides read TGTGCAAGTCGCCCCCGGACAGGCAGCTATGGCTACACCTTC.

The chain couples TRBV6-5 to TRBJ1-2, with D unclear. CDR3 length: 13 amino acids. Germline CDR1 reads MNHEY; CDR2 reads SVGAGI. V lost 6 bases to trimming and J lost 4 bases, with 12 bases between them. The CDR3 sequence: CASSETRFYGYTF. For the CDR3, the DNA is TGTGCCAGCAGCGAGACACGGTTCTATGGCTACACCTTC.

The rearrangement joins TRBV4-1 to TRBJ1-1; TRBD1 is a possible D gene (5 bases). The germline V and J ends were trimmed by 3 bases and 9 bases, with 8 bases remaining between them. The CDR3 extends over 11 amino acids. Germline CDR1 and CDR2: MGHRA and YSYEKL. The DNA of the CDR3 is TGCGCCAGCAGCCAGGGGGAAAAAGCTTTCTTT. Translated: CASSQGEKAFF.

Worth noting for this clone: One end of the junction varies from germline; a read error may be responsible. The rearrangement uses TRBV9 and TRBJ2-7, with TRBD2 matching over 8 bases. This CDR3 comprises 14 residues. Germline values: CDR1 SGDLS, CDR2 YYNGEE. The CDR3 DNA follows: TGTGCCAGCAGCATCGCGGGAGGACACTACGATCAGTACTTC. Its protein product is CASSIAGGHYDQYF.

V usage is TRBV27 and J usage is TRBJ2-1; D is perhaps TRBD1 or TRBD2 (5 bases each). The CDR3 length is 13 residues. The germline V and J ends were trimmed by 6 bases and 8 bases, with 14 bases remaining between them. The germline CDR1 and CDR2 sequences are MNHEY and SMNVEV (reference sequence). This chain's CDR3 is CASRYGVGDEQFF. In DNA form, the CDR3 reads TGTGCCAGCAGATACGGGGTAGGGGATGAGCAGTTCTTC.